This T cell receptor (beta chain) was recorded in a study of shared clonotypes between healthy human individuals. CDR1 and CDR2 from the germline V gene are DFQATT and SNEGSKA (reference sequence). V lost 1 base and J 8 bases, leaving 8 bases between the germline ends. The CDR3 runs to 11 residues. Replicate sorted-subset PCRs were loaded with approximately 200 ng DNA, about 30,000 T cell genomes. Using immunoSEQ multiplex PCR, the repertoire was profiled, and TCRdb retains in-frame clones only, with some absent. The table has 150,000 to 200,000 clones, approximately 61% seen once. In this sample, this clone turned up a few times. Antigen specificity is unknown. Free of recent acute infections or vaccinations, the donors were healthy HIV-negative adults. General observations from the study: A generally larger estimated richness was seen in naive subsets than in memory subsets.

The sequenced sample consisted of memory CD4+ T cells sorted from blood. Documented subset: CD45RA-negative fraction. V gene TRBV20-1 combines with J gene TRBJ2-5, with D maybe TRBD2 (5 bases). The clonotype comes from a man aged 25-40 years in good health. The CDR3 is CSARGGPTQYF. The CDR3 bases are TGCAGTGCTAGAGGAGGGCCAACCCAGTACTTC.